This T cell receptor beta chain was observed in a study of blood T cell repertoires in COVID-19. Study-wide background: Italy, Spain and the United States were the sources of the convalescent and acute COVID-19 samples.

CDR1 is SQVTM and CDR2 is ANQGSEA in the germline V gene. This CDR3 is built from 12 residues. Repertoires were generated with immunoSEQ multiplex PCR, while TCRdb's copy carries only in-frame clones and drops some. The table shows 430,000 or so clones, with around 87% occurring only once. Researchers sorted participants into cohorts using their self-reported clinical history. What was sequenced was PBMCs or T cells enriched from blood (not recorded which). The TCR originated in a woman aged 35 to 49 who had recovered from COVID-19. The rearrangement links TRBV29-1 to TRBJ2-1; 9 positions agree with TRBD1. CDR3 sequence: CSVTGGFNEQFF. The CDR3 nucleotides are TGCAGTGTGACAGGGGGATTCAATGAGCAGTTCTTC.